This is a list of T cell receptor beta chains from one sample in a study of blood T cell repertoires in COVID-19. TCRdb's table, derived via immunoSEQ multiplex PCR, lists solely in-frame clones and lacks some. The sample carries approximately 230,000 clones, about 87% recorded once. The material sequenced was peripheral blood. The receptors were gathered from a woman aged 25 to 39 with COVID-19, enrolled during active disease. The conserved cysteine and the conserved F or W are not part of the CDR3 here.

TRBJ2-1 | TRBV18 | ASSRGRDRVDHEQF
TRBJ2-5 | TRBV6-2/TRBV6-3 | ASSYIRTSGAKETQY
TRBJ2-6 | TRBV23-1 | ASSQEGGRDRGTPGANVLT
TRBJ2-5 | TRBV19 | ASSGRGGETQY
TRBJ2-1 | TRBV7-2 | ASSLAVWGVYNEQF
TRBJ1-6 | TRBV5-4 | ASSFYGIYNSPLH
TRBJ1-1 | TRBV29-1 | SATGQGRNTEAF
TRBJ1-1 | TRBV3-1/TRBV3-2 | ASSSSDWKAF
TRBJ1-5 | TRBV5-1 | ASSLDGDQPQH
TRBJ1-5 | TRBV24-1 | ATSDSSGLYQPQH
TRBJ2-3 | TRBV4-1 | ASSQGGGEGTDTQY
TRBJ2-1 | TRBV7-2 | ASRTYGGQYNEQF
TRBJ2-3 | TRBV11-3 | ASSPRRFSTDTQY
TRBJ1-5 | TRBV6-1 | ASSESTGIGNQPQH
TRBJ2-7 | TRBV19 | ASSIRGQSYEQY
TRBJ2-5 | TRBV5-1 | ASSLGSPGGQETQY
TRBJ1-1 | TRBV5-4 | ASSLSRENTEAF